Below are 15 T cell receptor beta chains sequenced from a single sample in a study of shared clonotypes between healthy human individuals. The assay was immunoSEQ multiplex PCR, and TCRdb's table has in-frame clones only and misses some. The data hold about 2 million clones, with 85% to 95% observed a single time. Sequencing used naive CD4+ T cells sorted from blood. Subset of the sample: CD45RA+ positively selected. The receptors derive from a man aged 18 to 30 in good health.

The chain uses TRBV5-4 and TRBJ2-5; unclear D gene. Germline V gives CDR1 SGHNT, CDR2 YYREEE (reference sequence). The CDR3 has 14 residues. Deletions cut 0 bases from V and 4 bases from J, with 10 bases between. The CDR3 region is CASSLAQGPETQYF. CDR3 nucleotide sequence: TGTGCCAGCAGCTTGGCTCAAGGGCCAGAGACCCAGTACTTC.

This sequence joins TRBV5-1 and TRBJ2-3, with D tentatively TRBD2 (5 bases). The V gene lost 3 bases and the J gene lost 4 bases, with 12 bases spanning the gap. CDR1 is SGHRS, CDR2 YFSETQ, per germline. This CDR3 region has 14 residues. The CDR3 nucleotides read TGCGCCAGCAGCTCGGCTCGGGGTGCAGATACGCAGTATTTT. It encodes CASSSARGADTQYF.

The J gene is TRBJ2-5, the V gene TRBV5-6; perhaps D is TRBD1 or TRBD2 (5 bases each). CDR3 length equals 13 residues. Deletions cut 3 bases from V and 1 base from J, with 7 bases between. From germline, CDR1 is SGHDT and CDR2 YYEEEE. CDR3 loop: CASSWDVQETQYF. The CDR3 DNA reads TGTGCCAGCAGCTGGGACGTCCAAGAGACCCAGTACTTC.

The CDR3 sequence: CASSALQTSGIYNEQFF. CDR3 DNA sequence: TGTGCCAGCAGCGCGCTACAGACTAGCGGGATTTACAATGAGCAGTTCTTC. The rearrangement links TRBV21-1 to TRBJ2-1; the DNA was not compared with TRBD2, the D call given in the table. TRBV21-1 is a listed pseudogene. This CDR3 has 17 amino acids.

The rearrangement uses TRBV2 and TRBJ2-7, with 7 bases fitting TRBD2. Germline CDR1 and CDR2: SNHLY and FYNNEI. The CDR3 has 15 residues. V gave up 9 bases and J gave up 0 bases; unmatched junction bases: 11. CDR3: CASKLSGISSYEQYF. DNA of the CDR3: TGTGCCAGTAAACTGAGCGGGATTAGCTCCTACGAGCAGTACTTC. The full variable domain, rest sourced from reference TRBV2 and TRBJ2-7, is EPEVTQTPSHQVTQMGQEVILRCVPISNHLYFYWYRQILGQKVEFLVSFYNNEISEKSEIFDDQFSVERPDGSNFTLKIRSTKLEDSAMYFCASKLSGISSYEQYFGPGTRLTVT.

V and J are TRBV4-1 and TRBJ1-6; D unclear. In germline, CDR1 is MGHRA, CDR2 YSYEKL. CDR3 size: 15 residues. V lost 1 base and J lost 7, with 11 bases in between. The DNA of the CDR3 is TGCGCCAGCAGCCAAGCCGAGTATGGCAATTCACCCCTCCACTTT. Translating it yields CASSQAEYGNSPLHF.

CDR3 amino acids: CASSLGTGVDEQFF. CDR3 nucleotide sequence: TGTGCCAGCAGCCTCGGGACAGGGGTCGATGAGCAGTTCTTC. The chain couples TRBV11-3 to TRBJ2-1; 10 bases are shared with TRBD1. The junction had 6 bases not matched to a gene; V was cut back by 5 bases and J by 8 bases. This CDR3 is 14 amino acids long. Germline V lookup: CDR1 SGHNT, CDR2 YENEEA.

CDR3 DNA sequence: TGTGCCAGCAGTTACCCCGGGACAGAGAACACCGGGGAGCTGTTTTTT. Translated: CASSYPGTENTGELFF. The rearrangement joins TRBV6-5 to TRBJ2-2; 7 bases line up with TRBD1. The trim removed 2 bases at V and 1 base at J, leaving 4 bases unmatched. The CDR3 sequence is 16 residues long. Per the germline V gene, CDR1 is MNHEY and CDR2 is SVGAGI.

The chain employs TRBV18 and TRBJ2-5, with D unclear. The CDR3 totals 14 residues. Germline CDR1 KGHSH, CDR2 LQKENI. V was pared by 1 base and J by 5 bases, with 11 bases between. The CDR3 nucleotides read TGTGCCAGCTCACCACTGGCGGCCCGGGAGACCCAGTACTTC. Its protein product is CASSPLAARETQYF.

The chain has TRBV30 and TRBJ2-7; tentative D call: TRBD1 (6 bases). Germline CDR1 and CDR2: GTSNPN and SVGIG (reference sequence). The CDR3 totals 12 residues. V lost 5 bases and J 5 bases, leaving 13 bases between the germline ends. The CDR3 region is CAWDYRDHEQYF. The CDR3 nucleotides are TGTGCCTGGGACTACAGGGACCACGAGCAGTACTTC.

This chain uses TRBV6-5 with TRBJ2-5, with 11 bases fitting TRBD2. This CDR3 is built from 14 residues. Trimming took 11 bases from V and 9 from J; bases not matched to a gene: 14. CDR1 MNHEY and CDR2 SVGAGI come from the germline V gene. The CDR3 sequence is CAASATSGGEAQYF. CDR3 nucleotide sequence: TGTGCCGCTTCGGCCACTAGCGGGGGCGAGGCCCAGTACTTC.

The V gene is TRBV30, the J gene TRBJ1-6, with 9 bases matching TRBD1. The CDR3 spans 14 residues. V was clipped by 2 bases and J by 8 bases; unmatched bases: 4. Germline CDR1 and CDR2: GTSNPN and SVGIG (reference sequence). The CDR3 DNA reads as TGTGCCTGGAGTAGGGACAGGGCCGATTCACCCCTCCACTTT. This translates into CAWSRDRADSPLHF.

Here the CDR3 DNA reads TGTGCCAGCTCACAGGGGCTACGAGAGACCCAGTACTTC. Translation: CASSQGLRETQYF. This chain uses TRBV18 with TRBJ2-5, with D perhaps matching TRBD1 (5 bases). In germline, CDR1 is KGHSH, CDR2 LQKENI. This CDR3 has 13 residues. V was shortened by 4 bases and J by 4 bases, with 10 bases between the two germline ends.

This chain connects TRBV9 to TRBJ1-3, with D unresolved. The germline V gene encodes CDR1 SGDLS and CDR2 YYNGEE. This CDR3 region has 14 residues. Trimming cost V 0 bases and J 4 bases, with 8 bases left between them. The CDR3 spells CASSVATPGNTIYF. CDR3 in DNA: TGTGCCAGCAGCGTAGCTACCCCAGGAAACACCATATATTTT.

V gene TRBV20-1 combines with J gene TRBJ2-7, with D possibly TRBD1 on 5 matching bases. Germline assignment: CDR1 DFQATT and CDR2 SNEGSKA (reference sequence). The CDR3 is 9 residues long. This chain's CDR3 is CTTDYEQYF. The CDR3 DNA reads TGCACGACAGACTACGAGCAGTACTTC.